This TCR beta chain was sequenced for a study of T cells in Graves' hyperthyroidism and ophthalmopathy. Study-wide results and limits: The model's output predicted ophthalmopathy at a median of 6.5 months prior to onset.

The study enrolled patients aged 18 to 65 with newly diagnosed hyperthyroidism of under 2 months' duration. This clonotype was seen only a few times. Antigen: not known. The CDR3 contains 14 residues. Germline V gene lookup returns CDR1 MDHEN and CDR2 SYDVKM. Trimming stripped 8 bases from V and 4 bases from J, with 15 bases between. Regions amplified from RNA transcripts were the TCR beta CDR3 regions. When the TCR CDR3 underwent first-round RT-PCR, the HTBI primer set was used. TCRdb fed the multiplex PCR reads into MiXCR, producing one record per CDR3 protein. The sample includes approximately 590,000 distinct CDR3 sequences, approximately 14% seen only once; the top ten take approximately 7.4%.

The J gene is TRBJ1-5, the V gene TRBV28, with D perhaps matching TRBD1 (6 bases). This clonotype originated in a woman aged 25 to 45 with Graves' hyperthyroidism. What was sequenced was blood. The CDR3 reads CASGQWTANQPQHF. The CDR3 region has the DNA TGTGCCAGCGGTCAGTGGACAGCTAATCAGCCCCAGCATTTT.